The clone carrying this T cell receptor (beta chain) was seen a handful of times. This sample is part of a study of blood T cell repertoires in COVID-19. Overall study: Both acute and convalescent COVID-19 samples were obtained from the United States, Italy and Spain. PBMCs, B-cell-depleted T cells, or T cells were the source of the cDNA or gDNA that made up the material.

This CDR3 is built from 15 residues. CDR1 and CDR2 (germline): MNHEY, SVGAGI. Deletions cut 0 bases from V and 4 bases from J, with 10 bases between. In the original workflow: Amplification of reference gene primers provided the estimated nucleated cell counts. The repertoire was sequenced with immunoSEQ multiplex PCR; TCRdb's copy has only in-frame clones and lacks some. V and J calls and clone size follow that table, whereas D and trimming were derived from the DNA. The sample contains around 190,000 clones, more than 65% of which appear only once. The TCR was taken from a human donor in a cohort sampled during active COVID-19. Input material: peripheral blood. The chain employs TRBV6-5 and TRBJ2-1; tentatively, D is TRBD1 (6 bases). CDR3 loop: CASSYSSQGYNEQFF. CDR3 coding DNA: TGTGCCAGCAGTTACTCCTCTCAGGGGTACAATGAGCAGTTCTTC.